This passage covers 24 T cell receptor beta chains from one sample sequenced in a study of T cell changes during pregnancy in multiple sclerosis. Method: immunoSEQ multiplex PCR; TCRdb's copy keeps in-frame clones and lacks some. The sample has 80,000 to 100,000 clones; 91% are singletons. The specimen was peripheral blood, collected after pregnancy. The receptors stem from a female donor in good health, enrolled as a control in a pregnancy study.

Regarding this clone: This specimen includes other DNA sequences encoding the same CDR3. For the CDR3, the DNA is TGTGCCAGCAGCCAAGGAGGACTAGCGGGGTCCTACGAGCAGTACTTC. Protein product: CASSQGGLAGSYEQYF. This rearrangement joins TRBV4-2 to TRBJ2-7, with 12 positions matching TRBD2. Trimming cost V 1 base and J 1 base; bases outside gene matches: 2. Germline V gene lookup returns CDR1 LGHNA and CDR2 YNFKEQ. This CDR3 region has 16 residues.

This clone came up once. The junction shows a germline mismatch at one end, possibly a read error. This chain joins TRBV2 and TRBJ1-5, with TRBD1 as a possible D gene (6 bases). The CDR3 extends over 13 amino acids. The germline gives CDR1 SNHLY, CDR2 FYNNEI. The CDR3 DNA reads TGTGCCAGCAGGGAAGACAGGAATCAGCCCCAGCATTTT. This gives the protein CASREDRNQPQHF.

The chain uses TRBV5-1 and TRBJ2-3, with 8 bases matching TRBD1. Germline loops: CDR1 SGHRS, CDR2 YFSETQ. The CDR3 is 13 residues long. The trim removed 8 bases at V and 3 bases at J, leaving 5 bases unmatched. CDR3 sequence reads: CASSGQETDTQYF. CDR3 DNA sequence: TGCGCCAGTTCGGGACAGGAAACAGATACGCAGTATTTT.

The V call is TRBV28, the J call TRBJ1-2; 7 nucleotides line up with TRBD1. V lost 6 bases to trimming and J lost 5 bases; unmatched junction nucleotides: 15. This CDR3 region has 16 residues. Germline loops: CDR1 MDHEN, CDR2 SYDVKM. CDR3 coding DNA: TGTGCCAGCAGAACCTCGACAGGGTCCTATGCTTATGGCTACACCTTC. This codes for CASRTSTGSYAYGYTF.

The rearrangement uses TRBV9 and TRBJ1-6; 11 bases agree with TRBD1. V lost 3 bases to trimming and J lost 6 bases; unmatched junction nucleotides: 11. The length of the CDR3 is 18 residues. Germline lookup yields CDR1 SGDLS and CDR2 YYNGEE. CDR3 sequence (DNA): TGTGCCAGCAGCGCGGGGGGGGGACAGGGGGTTAGTAATTCACCCCTCCACTTT. Amino acids: CASSAGGGQGVSNSPLHF.

The chain links TRBV28 to TRBJ2-1; 7 nucleotides align to TRBD1. CDR3 length: 15 residues. Germline trimming cut 6 bases from V and 9 bases from J; bases unmatched to any gene: 14. The germline gives CDR1 MDHEN, CDR2 SYDVKM. CDR3 region: CASSPAGTETLEQFF. The CDR3, as DNA: TGTGCCAGCAGCCCAGCCGGGACAGAGACTCTTGAGCAGTTCTTC.

V and J are TRBV6-6 and TRBJ1-3; D gene unclear. Trimming removed 6 bases at V and 0 bases at J, with 9 bases between. The CDR3 has 14 residues. The germline gives CDR1 MNHNY, CDR2 SVGAGI (reference sequence). The CDR3 region has the DNA TGTGCCAGCAGCTTTAGTTTCTCTGGAAACACCATATATTTT. This sequence encodes CASSFSFSGNTIYF.

The V and J genes are TRBV7-3 and TRBJ2-2; D possibly corresponds to TRBD2 (6 bases). In germline, CDR1 is SGHTA, CDR2 FQGTGA. V shed 5 bases and J shed 0 bases, with 13 bases lying between them. The CDR3 runs to 16 residues. CDR3 sequence reads: CASSMLGGSNTGELFF. CDR3 nucleotide sequence: TGTGCCAGCAGCATGCTGGGGGGTTCGAACACCGGGGAGCTGTTTTTT.

The chain carries TRBV4-3 and TRBJ1-1; D gene uncertain. The length of the CDR3 is 17 residues. V shed 1 base and J shed 0 bases, with 15 bases lying between them. CDR1 is LGHNA and CDR2 is YSLEER in the germline V gene. CDR3 in amino acids: CASSQGGGGILNTEAFF. CDR3 DNA: TGCGCCAGCAGCCAAGGTGGCGGAGGGATCTTGAACACTGAAGCTTTCTTT.

The V gene is TRBV11-2, the J gene TRBJ2-7; 9 positions match TRBD1. Germline CDR1 SGHAT, CDR2 FQNNGV. The length of the CDR3 is 13 residues. J was trimmed by 7 bases and V by 2 bases; bases with no gene match: 3. Here the CDR3 DNA reads TGTGCCAGCAGCTTACGGACAGGGGAAGAGCAGTACTTC. Its protein product is CASSLRTGEEQYF.

The rearrangement joins TRBV5-4 to TRBJ2-3; D is perhaps TRBD1 (8 bases). Trimming removed 4 bases from V and 4 bases from J, with 16 bases in between. The CDR3 consists of 15 residues. Germline V gene data show CDR1 as SGHNT and CDR2 as YYREEE (reference sequence). The CDR3 loop reads CASSPHRGGADTQYF. CDR3 nucleotides: TGTGCCAGCAGCCCCCACAGGGGGGGCGCAGATACGCAGTATTTT.

J is TRBJ2-7 and V is TRBV16; 7 bases agree with TRBD2. J was trimmed by 6 bases and V by 6 bases; bases with no gene match: 5. Germline CDR1 and CDR2: KGHSY and FQNENV. The CDR3 runs 12 residues. DNA for the CDR3: TGTGCCAGCAGACCCTCGGGGGGCGAGCAGTACTTC. It specifies CASRPSGGEQYF.

This chain uses TRBV19 with TRBJ2-7; perhaps TRBD2 as D (6 bases). V shed 3 bases and J shed 3 bases, with 12 bases lying between them. Germline V lookup: CDR1 LNHDA, CDR2 SQIVND (reference sequence). This CDR3 comprises 14 residues. The CDR3 DNA reads as TGTGCCAGTAGTATTGGCGGGGCGGGCTACGAGCAGTACTTC. It encodes CASSIGGAGYEQYF.

The chain is built from TRBV6-5 and TRBJ1-4, with D possibly being TRBD1 (6 bases). The length of the CDR3 is 15 residues. The germline CDR1 and CDR2 sequences are MNHEY and SVGAGI. The germline V and J ends were trimmed by 0 bases and 9 bases, with 14 bases remaining between them. CDR3 bases: TGTGCCAGCAGTTACTCGAGGGGGAGGGAGAAAAAACTGTTTTTT. Its translation: CASSYSRGREKKLFF.

CDR3 protein: CAWSLRPAEYEQYF. The CDR3 DNA is TGTGCCTGGAGCTTGCGGCCGGCCGAATACGAGCAGTACTTC. J is TRBJ2-7 and V is TRBV30; D not resolved. Germline-derived CDR1 and CDR2 are GTSNPN and SVGIG (reference sequence). There are 14 residues in the CDR3. Trimming removed 3 bases from V and 4 bases from J, with 16 bases in between.

This clone was seen once. The J gene is TRBJ2-7, the V gene TRBV5-1, with TRBD1 matching over 9 bases. The CDR3 consists of 14 residues. J was trimmed by 4 bases and V by 4 bases; bases with no gene match: 6. The germline V gene encodes CDR1 SGHRS and CDR2 YFSETQ. CDR3 loop: CASSAGTGTYEQYF. The CDR3 DNA sequence: TGCGCCAGCAGCGCCGGGACAGGGACGTACGAGCAGTACTTC.

This clone was observed once. The CDR3 DNA reads as TGCGCCAGCAGCCGAGACGGGACTCAGAGAGATACGCAGTATTTT. Translating it yields CASSRDGTQRDTQYF. This chain links TRBV4-3 with TRBJ2-3, with a possible D match to TRBD2 (6 bases). The CDR3 covers 15 residues. V was pared by 4 bases and J by 5 bases, with 16 bases between. The V gene's germline CDR1 is LGHNA and CDR2 YSLEER.

The chain uses TRBV6-5 and TRBJ1-2; 11 nucleotides match TRBD1. Germline CDR1 and CDR2: MNHEY and SVGAGI. This CDR3 contains 14 residues. Unmatched junction bases numbered 7, after V lost 6 bases and J lost 7 bases. CDR3 protein: CASRPPGQGGGYTF. CDR3 coding DNA: TGTGCCAGCAGACCGCCGGGACAGGGGGGTGGCTACACCTTC.

The J gene is TRBJ2-6, the V gene TRBV5-1, with TRBD1 identical over 8 bases. Trimming at V came to 2 bases and at J to 2 bases, leaving 3 bases not matched to a gene. The CDR3 loop spans 16 amino acids. From germline, CDR1 is SGHRS and CDR2 YFSETQ. The CDR3 sequence is CASSFQGATGANVLTF. The CDR3 coding sequence is TGCGCCAGCAGCTTCCAGGGGGCAACTGGGGCCAACGTCCTGACTTTC.

This chain joins TRBV30 and TRBJ2-5; D is perhaps TRBD2 (6 bases). The germline gives CDR1 GTSNPN, CDR2 SVGIG (reference sequence). This CDR3 comprises 13 residues. Trimming took off 2 bases at V and 4 bases at J, with 11 bases between the two ends. The DNA of the CDR3 is TGTGCCTGGAGTAGACGGGGAGGAGAGACCCAGTACTTC. This encodes CAWSRRGGETQYF.

The chain is built from TRBV11-2 and TRBJ2-1; the match to TRBD1 covers 7 bases. From germline, CDR1 is SGHAT and CDR2 FQNNGV. The V segment lost 1 base and the J segment 10 bases; nucleotides outside the gene matches: 13. This CDR3 comprises 16 residues. DNA of the CDR3: TGTGCCAGCAGCTTAGCGTTCCGACAGGGTCGTTTAGAGCAGTTCTTC. It codes for CASSLAFRQGRLEQFF.

The rearrangement links TRBV23-1 to TRBJ2-1; no clear D gene. TRBV23-1 is labeled an ORF, and its function is uncertain. The V end lost 8 bases, the J end lost 2 bases, and 22 bases lay between the germline ends. CDR3 size: 17 residues. The CDR3 loop is CASDPAIGGHPYNEQFF. The CDR3 DNA follows: TGCGCCAGCGACCCCGCTATAGGCGGCCACCCCTACAATGAGCAGTTCTTC.

The chain combines TRBV4-3 with TRBJ2-3, with TRBD2 matching over 9 bases. Trimming removed 0 bases from V and 1 base from J; junction bases left unmatched: 2. The CDR3 has 16 amino acids. Germline V gene sequence: CDR1 LGHNA, CDR2 YSLEER. CDR3 nucleotides: TGCGCCAGCAGCCAAGAGGCTAGCGGGGGCACAGATACGCAGTATTTT. This gives the protein CASSQEASGGTDTQYF.

The genes are TRBV5-5 and TRBJ1-5; no clear D. Germline values: CDR1 SGHKS, CDR2 YYEKEE (reference sequence). With 5 bases removed from V and 7 bases from J, the gap between germline ends came to 10 bases. There are 12 residues in the CDR3. As DNA, the CDR3 is TGTGCCAGCAGTTACGACACACAGCCCCAGCATTTT. Its translation is CASSYDTQPQHF.